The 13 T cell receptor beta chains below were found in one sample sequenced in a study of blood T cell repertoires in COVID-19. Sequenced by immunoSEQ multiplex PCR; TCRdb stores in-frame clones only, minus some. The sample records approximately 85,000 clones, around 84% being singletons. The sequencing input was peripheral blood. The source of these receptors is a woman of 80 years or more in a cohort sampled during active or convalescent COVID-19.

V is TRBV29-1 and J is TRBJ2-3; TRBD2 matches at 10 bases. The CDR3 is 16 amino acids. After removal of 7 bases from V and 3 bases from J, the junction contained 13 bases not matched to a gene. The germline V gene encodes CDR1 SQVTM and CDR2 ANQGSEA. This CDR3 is CSARWSGRAWTDTQYF. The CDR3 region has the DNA TGCAGCGCCCGGTGGAGCGGGAGGGCCTGGACAGATACGCAGTATTTT.

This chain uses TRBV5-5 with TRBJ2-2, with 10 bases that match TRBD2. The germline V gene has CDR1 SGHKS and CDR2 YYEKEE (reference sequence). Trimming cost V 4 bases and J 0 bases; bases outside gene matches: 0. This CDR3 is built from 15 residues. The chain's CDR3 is CASSGLAANTGELFF. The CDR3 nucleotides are TGTGCCAGCAGCGGACTAGCGGCGAACACCGGGGAGCTGTTTTTT.

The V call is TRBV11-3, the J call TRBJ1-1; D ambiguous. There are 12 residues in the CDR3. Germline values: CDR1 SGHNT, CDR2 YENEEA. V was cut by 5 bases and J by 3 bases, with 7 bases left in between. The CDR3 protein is CASSLRYTEAFF. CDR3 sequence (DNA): TGTGCCAGCAGCCTCCGTTACACTGAAGCTTTCTTT.

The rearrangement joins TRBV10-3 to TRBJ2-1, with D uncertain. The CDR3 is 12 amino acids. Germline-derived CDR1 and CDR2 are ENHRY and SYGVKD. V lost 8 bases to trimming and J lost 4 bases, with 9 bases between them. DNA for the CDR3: TGTGCCATCGGTTCGGTTTACAATGAGCAGTTCTTC. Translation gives CAIGSVYNEQFF.

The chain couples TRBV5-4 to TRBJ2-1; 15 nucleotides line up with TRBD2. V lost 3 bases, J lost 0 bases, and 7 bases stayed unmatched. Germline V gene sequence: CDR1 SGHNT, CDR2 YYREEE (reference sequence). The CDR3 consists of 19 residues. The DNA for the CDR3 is TGTGCCAGCAGCTCGGGACTAGCGGGAGGCTCGAGCTCCTACAATGAGCAGTTCTTC. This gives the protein CASSSGLAGGSSSYNEQFF.

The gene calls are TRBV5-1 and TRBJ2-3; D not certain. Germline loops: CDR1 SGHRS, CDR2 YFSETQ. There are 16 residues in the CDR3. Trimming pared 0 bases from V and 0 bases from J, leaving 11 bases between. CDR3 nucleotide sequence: TGCGCCAGCAGCTTGGGATCTTCGGGTAGCACAGATACGCAGTATTTT. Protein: CASSLGSSGSTDTQYF.

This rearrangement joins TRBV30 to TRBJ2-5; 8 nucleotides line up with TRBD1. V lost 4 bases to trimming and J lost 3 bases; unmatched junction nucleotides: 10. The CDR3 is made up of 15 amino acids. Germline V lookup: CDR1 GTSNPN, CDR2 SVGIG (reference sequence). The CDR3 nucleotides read TGTGCCTGGATGAAAGGGGACAGGCGAGAAGAGACCCAGTACTTC. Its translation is CAWMKGDRREETQYF.

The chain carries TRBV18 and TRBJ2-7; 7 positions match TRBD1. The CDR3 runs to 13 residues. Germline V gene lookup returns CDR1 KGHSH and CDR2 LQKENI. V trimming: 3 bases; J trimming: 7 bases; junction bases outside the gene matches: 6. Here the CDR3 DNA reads TGTGCCAGCTCACCCACAGGGGTCGGTGAGCAGTACGTC. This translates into CASSPTGVGEQYV.

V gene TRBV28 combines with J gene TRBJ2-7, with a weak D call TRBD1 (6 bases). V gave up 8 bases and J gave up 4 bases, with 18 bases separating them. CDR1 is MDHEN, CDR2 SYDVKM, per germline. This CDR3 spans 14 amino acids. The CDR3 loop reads CASGGRPPLYEQYF. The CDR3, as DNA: TGTGCCAGCGGGGGCCGGCCTCCCTTATACGAGCAGTACTTC.

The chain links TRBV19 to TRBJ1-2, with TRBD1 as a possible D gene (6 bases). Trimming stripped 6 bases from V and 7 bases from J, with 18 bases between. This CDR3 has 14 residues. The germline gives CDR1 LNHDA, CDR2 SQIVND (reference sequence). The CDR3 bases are TGTGCCAGTAGCGGAACACAGGGCTGGGGTGGCTACACCTTC. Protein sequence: CASSGTQGWGGYTF.

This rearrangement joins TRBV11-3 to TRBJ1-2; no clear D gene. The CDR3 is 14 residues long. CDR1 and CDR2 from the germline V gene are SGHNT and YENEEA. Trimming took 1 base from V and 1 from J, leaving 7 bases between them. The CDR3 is CASSLGDDNYGYTF. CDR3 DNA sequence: TGTGCCAGCAGCTTAGGAGATGATAACTATGGCTACACCTTC.

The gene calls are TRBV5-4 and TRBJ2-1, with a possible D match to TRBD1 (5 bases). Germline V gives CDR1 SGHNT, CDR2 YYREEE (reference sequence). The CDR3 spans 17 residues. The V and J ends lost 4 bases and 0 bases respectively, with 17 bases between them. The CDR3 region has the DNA TGTGCCAGCAGCCCGGGTGGGGCGGTAAGCTCCTACAATGAGCAGTTCTTC. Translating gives CASSPGGAVSSYNEQFF.

The CDR3 DNA sequence: TGCAGCGCTGGGGGAGGTGGCTATGGCTACACCTTC. Translating it yields CSAGGGGYGYTF. The chain recombines TRBV29-1 with TRBJ1-2; D possibly corresponds to TRBD1 (5 bases). The V gene lost 7 bases and the J gene lost 4 bases, with 13 bases spanning the gap. The germline gives CDR1 SQVTM, CDR2 ANQGSEA. This CDR3 spans 12 amino acids.